One and the same sample provided the 18 T cell receptor beta chains below, sequenced in a study of blood T cell repertoires in COVID-19. Clones were read by immunoSEQ multiplex PCR, and TCRdb kept only the in-frame ones, dropping some. Of hundreds of thousands of clones listed, 80% to 90% were seen once; the top ten hold approximately 10%. The sequencing input was peripheral blood. The receptors shown here come from a man aged 50 to 59 with COVID-19, enrolled during active disease.

The V and J genes are TRBV6-2 or TRBV6-3 and TRBJ1-5; 8 nucleotides agree with TRBD1. V shed 2 bases and J 7 bases; nucleotides not matched to a gene: 4. This CDR3 is built from 14 residues. Germline CDR1 MNHEY, CDR2 SVGEGT. CDR3 sequence (DNA): TGTGCCAGCAGTTACGCAGGGGGCGTGCAGCCCCAGCATTTT. Its translation: CASSYAGGVQPQHF.

The chain combines TRBV2 with TRBJ1-2, with a possible D match to TRBD1 (6 bases). Trimming shortened V by 7 bases and J by 0 bases, and 12 bases separated the two germline ends. CDR3 length: 14 residues. Germline CDR1 and CDR2: SNHLY and FYNNEI. CDR3 protein: CASNGQPSNYGYTF. CDR3 DNA: TGTGCCAGCAACGGACAGCCCTCTAACTATGGCTACACCTTC. Filled out from reference TRBV2 and TRBJ1-2, the complete variable domain reads EPEVTQTPSHQVTQMGQEVILRCVPISNHLYFYWYRQILGQKVEFLVSFYNNEISEKSEIFDDQFSVERPDGSNFTLKIRSTKLEDSAMYFCASNGQPSNYGYTFGSGTRLTVV.

The rearrangement links TRBV5-1 to TRBJ2-7; 7 nucleotides agree with TRBD2. This CDR3 comprises 13 residues. Germline trimming cut 3 bases from V and 3 bases from J; bases unmatched to any gene: 3. Germline V gene sequence: CDR1 SGHRS, CDR2 YFSETQ. CDR3 in DNA: TGCGCCAGCAGCTCGGGACTATACTACGAGCAGTACTTC. Residues: CASSSGLYYEQYF.

The chain is built from TRBV18 and TRBJ1-4; 7 positions agree with TRBD1. CDR1 KGHSH and CDR2 LQKENI come from the germline V gene. The CDR3 runs 16 residues. V lost 0 bases and J lost 5; bases outside the gene matches: 6. As DNA, the CDR3 is TGTGCCAGCTCACCACCGACCGGGACAGACAATGAAAAACTGTTTTTT. It encodes CASSPPTGTDNEKLFF.

Only a few counts were recorded for this clone. The V and J genes are TRBV7-2 and TRBJ1-5; D may be TRBD1 (5 bases). The germline V gene encodes CDR1 SGHTA and CDR2 FQGNSA. With 3 bases removed from V and 9 bases from J, the gap between germline ends came to 15 bases. The CDR3 runs to 14 residues. This CDR3 is CASSLTERNGPQHF. In DNA, the CDR3 is TGTGCCAGCAGCTTGACAGAGCGAAATGGGCCCCAGCATTTT.

This rearrangement joins TRBV19 to TRBJ1-2; TRBD1 agrees at 8 bases. The germline gives CDR1 LNHDA, CDR2 SQIVND (reference sequence). This CDR3 has 16 amino acids. After removal of 5 bases from V and 4 bases from J, the junction contained 12 bases not matched to a gene. The CDR3 is CASSFLTGGAFYGYTF. As DNA, the CDR3 is TGTGCCAGTAGTTTCCTCACAGGGGGAGCCTTCTATGGCTACACCTTC.

The rearrangement links TRBV4-1 to TRBJ2-2, with D possibly being TRBD2 (6 bases). The CDR3 consists of 15 residues. CDR1 MGHRA and CDR2 YSYEKL come from the germline V gene. Trimming removed 1 base at V and 0 bases at J, with 6 bases between. The CDR3 loop is CASSQAGANTGELFF. CDR3 DNA: TGCGCCAGCAGCCAAGCGGGGGCGAACACCGGGGAGCTGTTTTTT.

The gene calls are TRBV7-8 and TRBJ1-5; D may be TRBD1 (5 bases). Germline V gene lookup returns CDR1 SGHVS and CDR2 FQNEAQ. This CDR3 spans 15 amino acids. V was cut by 5 bases and J by 6 bases, with 17 bases left in between. CDR3 sequence (DNA): TGTGCCAGCAGCCAGGCTGGAGGGGCTGGTCAGCCCCAGCATTTT. Its translation is CASSQAGGAGQPQHF. Combining the CDR3 with reference TRBV7-8 and TRBJ1-5 gives the whole variable domain GAGVSQSPRYKVAKRGQDVALRCDPISGHVSLFWYQQALGQGPEFLTYFQNEAQLDKSGLPSDRFFAERPEGSVSTLKIQRTQQEDSAVYLCASSQAGGAGQPQHFGDGTRLSIL.

Turning to this clone: Other DNA sequences in this specimen translate into the identical CDR3. The V and J genes are TRBV6-5 and TRBJ1-1; D perhaps matches TRBD1 (6 bases). Trimming shortened V by 0 bases and J by 0 bases, and 11 bases separated the two germline ends. This CDR3 is 16 amino acids long. CDR1 and CDR2 (germline): MNHEY, SVGAGI. The chain's CDR3 is CASSYSGGPLNTEAFF. The CDR3, as DNA: TGTGCCAGCAGTTACTCGGGGGGGCCCTTGAACACTGAAGCTTTCTTT.

V gene TRBV6-1 combines with J gene TRBJ2-2; TRBD2 agrees at 13 bases. From germline, CDR1 is MNHNS and CDR2 SASEGT. The CDR3 length is 17 residues. The V and J ends lost 1 base and 6 bases, in that order; junction bases with no gene match: 5. The CDR3 DNA sequence: TGTGCCAGCAGTGAAGGGACTAGCGGGAGAGTATCCGGGGAGCTGTTTTTT. Its translation: CASSEGTSGRVSGELFF.

This clone was counted a few times. Here the CDR3 reads CASRSLGSSYEQYF. DNA of the CDR3: TGTGCCAGCAGGTCGCTAGGCAGCTCCTACGAGCAGTACTTC. This chain connects TRBV27 to TRBJ2-7, with D unresolved. V was trimmed by 6 bases and J by 0 bases, leaving 12 bases between them. This CDR3 region has 14 residues. Germline values: CDR1 MNHEY, CDR2 SMNVEV (reference sequence).

The gene calls are TRBV7-8 and TRBJ1-5; D is unclear. V lost 2 bases and J 2 bases, leaving 10 bases between the germline ends. Germline CDR1 and CDR2: SGHVS and FQNEAQ. The length of the CDR3 is 15 residues. The CDR3 nucleotides read TGTGCCAGCAGCTTACCCGGGAGGCGCAATCAGCCCCAGCATTTT. This sequence encodes CASSLPGRRNQPQHF. Full variable domain (outside the CDR3, taken from reference TRBV7-8 and TRBJ1-5): GAGVSQSPRYKVAKRGQDVALRCDPISGHVSLFWYQQALGQGPEFLTYFQNEAQLDKSGLPSDRFFAERPEGSVSTLKIQRTQQEDSAVYLCASSLPGRRNQPQHFGDGTRLSIL.

This clone was counted a single time. The chain recombines TRBV18 with TRBJ1-1, with TRBD1 matching 9 bases. V lost 5 bases, J lost 9 bases, and 7 bases stayed unmatched. The CDR3 runs 13 residues. Germline-derived CDR1 and CDR2 are KGHSH and LQKENI. The CDR3 loop is CASSTRDREQAFF. In DNA, the CDR3 is TGTGCCAGCTCAACCCGGGACAGGGAACAAGCTTTCTTT.

This clone came up a few times. The V call is TRBV19, the J call TRBJ2-7; 9 nucleotides line up with TRBD2. The CDR3 extends over 17 amino acids. With V trimmed by 1 base and J by 4 bases, 11 bases remained unmatched. Per the germline V gene, CDR1 is LNHDA and CDR2 is SQIVND (reference sequence). This CDR3 is CASSIGSSTSGDYEQYF. In nucleotides, the CDR3 is TGTGCCAGTAGTATAGGTAGCTCGACTAGCGGAGATTACGAGCAGTACTTC.

This chain uses TRBV6-5 with TRBJ1-6; D gene ambiguous. The V end lost 0 bases, the J end lost 6 bases, and 6 bases lay between the germline ends. This CDR3 has 14 amino acids. In germline, CDR1 is MNHEY, CDR2 SVGAGI. The CDR3 here is CASSYSQANSPLHF. In DNA, the CDR3 is TGTGCCAGCAGTTACTCCCAGGCTAATTCACCCCTCCACTTT.

The rearrangement uses TRBV27 and TRBJ2-1; D is perhaps TRBD1 (6 bases). Per the germline V gene, CDR1 is MNHEY and CDR2 is SMNVEV (reference sequence). This CDR3 spans 12 amino acids. The ends were cut back, 3 bases at V and 7 bases at J, with 7 bases in the middle. CDR3 coding DNA: TGTGCCAGCAGTTTTAGGGGGAATGAGCAGTTCTTC. Its translation: CASSFRGNEQFF.

The gene calls are TRBV20-1 and TRBJ2-1, with 12 bases identical to TRBD2. Germline V gives CDR1 DFQATT, CDR2 SNEGSKA (reference sequence). V trimming: 3 bases; J trimming: 4 bases; junction bases outside the gene matches: 7. The CDR3 is 16 amino acids. CDR3 sequence (DNA): TGCAGTGCTAGTAACCCTAGCGGGAGGGAATACAATGAGCAGTTCTTC. Protein: CSASNPSGREYNEQFF.

The chain links TRBV6-5 to TRBJ2-7; 8 bases line up with TRBD2. There are 13 residues in the CDR3. Trimming took 6 bases from V and 2 from J; bases not matched to a gene: 3. Germline CDR1 MNHEY, CDR2 SVGAGI. CDR3 nucleotide sequence: TGTGCCAGCAGCGGGGGGGCCCCCTACGAGCAGTACTTC. Protein: CASSGGAPYEQYF.